This T cell receptor beta chain was found in a study of cytomegalovirus exposure and HLA in healthy donors. Overall study: The study's early data release held roughly 91 million unique TCRs from HLA-typed donors.

Vbeta (60) and Jbeta (13) primers were used in the PCR. Only in-frame clones appear in the TCRdb table, and some are missing; sequencing was by immunoSEQ multiplex PCR. The sample has 38,000 or so clones. The CDR3 has 15 residues. In germline, CDR1 is LGHNT, CDR2 FRNRAP. V dropped 0 bases and J dropped 4 bases, with 12 bases sitting between them. V is TRBV12-5 and J is TRBJ1-2, with a possible D match to TRBD1 (6 bases). The sequenced material came from PBMCs. The receptor was derived from a man aged 35 to 55 in good health and CMV-seropositive. CDR3 nucleotides: TGTGCTAGTGGTTTGGTAACAGGGAATACCTATGGCTACACCTTC. This gives the protein CASGLVTGNTYGYTF.